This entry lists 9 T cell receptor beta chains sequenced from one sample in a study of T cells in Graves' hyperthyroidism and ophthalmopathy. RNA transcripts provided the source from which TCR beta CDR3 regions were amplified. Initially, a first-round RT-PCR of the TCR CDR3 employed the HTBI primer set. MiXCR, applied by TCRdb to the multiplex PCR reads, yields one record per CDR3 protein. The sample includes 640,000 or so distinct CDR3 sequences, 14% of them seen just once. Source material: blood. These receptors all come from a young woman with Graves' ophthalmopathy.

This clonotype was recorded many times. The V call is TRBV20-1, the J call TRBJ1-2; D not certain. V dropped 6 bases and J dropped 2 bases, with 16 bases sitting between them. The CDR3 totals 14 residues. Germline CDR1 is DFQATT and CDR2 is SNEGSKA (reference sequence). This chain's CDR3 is CSATREGVNYGYTF. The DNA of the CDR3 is TGCAGTGCCACCCGAGAGGGCGTGAACTATGGCTACACCTTC.

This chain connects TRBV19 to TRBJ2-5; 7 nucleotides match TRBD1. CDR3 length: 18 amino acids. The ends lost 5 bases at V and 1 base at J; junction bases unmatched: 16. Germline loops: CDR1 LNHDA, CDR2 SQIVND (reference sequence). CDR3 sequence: CASSLGTVRTPLQETQYF. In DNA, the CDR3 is TGTGCCAGTAGTCTGGGGACAGTTCGTACCCCTCTCCAAGAGACCCAGTACTTC.

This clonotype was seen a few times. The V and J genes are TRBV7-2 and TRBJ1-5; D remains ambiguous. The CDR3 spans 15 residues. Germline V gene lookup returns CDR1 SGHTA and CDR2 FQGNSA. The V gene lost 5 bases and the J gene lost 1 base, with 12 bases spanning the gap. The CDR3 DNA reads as TGTGCCAGCAGCCCCCACCCAGGCAGCAATCAGCCCCAGCATTTT. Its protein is CASSPHPGSNQPQHF.

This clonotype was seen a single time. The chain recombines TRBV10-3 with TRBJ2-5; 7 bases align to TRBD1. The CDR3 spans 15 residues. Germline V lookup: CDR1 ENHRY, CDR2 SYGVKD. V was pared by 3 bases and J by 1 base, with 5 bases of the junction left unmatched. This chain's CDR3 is CAISDPGQIQETQYF. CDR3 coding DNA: TGTGCCATCAGTGACCCGGGACAGATCCAAGAGACCCAGTACTTC.

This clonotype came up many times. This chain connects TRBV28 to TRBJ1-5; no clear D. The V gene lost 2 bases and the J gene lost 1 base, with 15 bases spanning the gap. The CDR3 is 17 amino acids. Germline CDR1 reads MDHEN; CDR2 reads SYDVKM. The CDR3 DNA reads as TGTGCCAGCAGTTTACTCCAGGTGGCCGGGAGCAATCAGCCCCAGCATTTT. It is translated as CASSLLQVAGSNQPQHF. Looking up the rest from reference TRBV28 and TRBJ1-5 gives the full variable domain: DVKVTQSSRYLVKRTGEKVFLECVQDMDHENMFWYRQDPGLGLRLIYFSYDVKMKEKGDIPEGYSVSREKKERFSLILESASTNQTSMYLCASSLLQVAGSNQPQHFGDGTRLSIL.

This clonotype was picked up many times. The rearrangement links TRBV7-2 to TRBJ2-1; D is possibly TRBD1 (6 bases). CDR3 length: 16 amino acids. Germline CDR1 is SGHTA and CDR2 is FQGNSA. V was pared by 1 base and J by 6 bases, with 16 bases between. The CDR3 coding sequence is TGTGCCAGCAGCTTAGGGAGCGCAGGGGCCCGCAATGAGCAGTTCTTC. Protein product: CASSLGSAGARNEQFF.

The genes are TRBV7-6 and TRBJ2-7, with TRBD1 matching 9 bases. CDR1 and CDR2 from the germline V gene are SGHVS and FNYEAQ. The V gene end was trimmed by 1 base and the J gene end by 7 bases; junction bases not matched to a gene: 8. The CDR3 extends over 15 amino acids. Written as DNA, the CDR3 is TGTGCCAGCAGCTTAGTACAGGGGGCAGGTTGGGAGCAGTACTTC. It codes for CASSLVQGAGWEQYF.

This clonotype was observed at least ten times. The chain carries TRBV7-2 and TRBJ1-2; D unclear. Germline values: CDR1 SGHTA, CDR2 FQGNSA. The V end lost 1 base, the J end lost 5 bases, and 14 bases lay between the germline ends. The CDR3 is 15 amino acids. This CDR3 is CASSLGSRERYGYTF. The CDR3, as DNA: TGTGCCAGCAGCTTAGGGTCAAGGGAGCGGTATGGCTACACCTTC. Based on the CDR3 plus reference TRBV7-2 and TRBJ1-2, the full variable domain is GAGVSQSPSNKVTEKGKDVELRCDPISGHTALYWYRQSLGQGLEFLIYFQGNSAPDKSGLPSDRFSAERTGGSVSTLTIQRTQQEDSAVYLCASSLGSRERYGYTFGSGTRLTVV.

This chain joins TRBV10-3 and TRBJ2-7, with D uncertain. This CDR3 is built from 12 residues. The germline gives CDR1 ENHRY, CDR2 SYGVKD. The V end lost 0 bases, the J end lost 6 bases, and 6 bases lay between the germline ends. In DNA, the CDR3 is TGTGCCATCAGTGAGTCCGGAACCGAGCAGTACTTC. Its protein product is CAISESGTEQYF.